The entry that follows covers one T cell receptor (beta chain) sequence. V shed 8 bases and J shed 2 bases, with 15 bases lying between them. Germline CDR1 reads SQVTM; CDR2 reads ANQGSEA. The length of the CDR3 is 13 residues. The record originates from a study of blood T cell repertoires in COVID-19. Study details: The samples span acute and convalescent COVID-19 from the United States, Italy and Spain.

As processed by the authors: Reference gene primer amplification gave estimated nucleated cell counts. Generated by immunoSEQ multiplex PCR, the TCRdb table keeps only in-frame clones and is missing some. V and J calls and clone size follow that table, whereas D and trimming were derived from the DNA. This table has about 140,000 clones, 70% to 90% appearing once. The chain is built from TRBV29-1 and TRBJ1-1; possible D gene TRBD1, 5 bases. The source of this sequence is a woman aged 60-75 years with acute or convalescent COVID-19. Sample: peripheral blood. Here the CDR3 reads CSSQTATNTEAFF. The CDR3 DNA reads TGCAGCTCCCAGACAGCTACAAACACTGAAGCTTTCTTT.